This T cell receptor beta chain comes out of a study of T cell changes during pregnancy in multiple sclerosis. This CDR3 has 12 amino acids. CDR1 SGHRS and CDR2 YFSETQ come from the germline V gene. V was trimmed by 2 bases and J by 6 bases, leaving 9 bases between them. Only in-frame clones appear in the TCRdb table, and some are missing; sequencing was by immunoSEQ multiplex PCR. This table has 100,000 or so clones, roughly 90% appearing once. The chain carries TRBV5-1 and TRBJ2-7; weak D call: TRBD1 (6 bases). The TCR originated in a female donor with multiple sclerosis, enrolled in a pregnancy study. The sequences come from peripheral blood, collected after pregnancy. The CDR3 bases are TGCGCCAGCAGCTTTCAGGGGCGCGAGCAGTACTTC. The encoded protein is CASSFQGREQYF.